Listed here is a single T cell receptor (beta chain). Its antigen is currently unknown. This sample is drawn from a study of graft-versus-host responses after intestinal transplantation. Study-level points and caveats: Detected in recipient marrow were GvH clones, some of which were first observed in ileum or blood.

The table came from immunoSEQ multiplex PCR; TCRdb's copy has only in-frame clones and leaves some out. Among about 99,000 clones listed, under 95% were seen once. This specimen was unstimulated CD8+ T cells sorted from spleen or lymph node cells, taken before intestinal transplant. This TCR derives from a human donor who received an intestinal transplant.

CDR3 amino acids: CASSGGTSDTQYF. CDR3 nucleotide sequence: TGTGCCAGCAGCGGGGGGACTAGCGATACGCAGTATTTT. This chain links TRBV7-8 with TRBJ2-3; 9 positions match TRBD2. This CDR3 is 13 amino acids long. CDR1 and CDR2 from the germline V gene are SGHVS and FQNEAQ. Unmatched junction bases numbered 3, after V lost 5 bases and J lost 6 bases.